Listed below are T cell receptor beta chains from one sample, sequenced in a study of monozygotic twins with inflammatory bowel disease. TCRdb reprocessed the 5' RACE reads and keeps a single row for each CDR3 protein, giving no DNA. The sample's table shows about 350,000 distinct CDR3 sequences. The specimen sequenced was blood. These TCRs come from a human donor with ulcerative colitis or Crohn's disease, or a healthy co-twin of an affected twin (not recorded which). Each CDR3 is given with its conserved first and last residue.

>TRBJ2-3|TRBV2
CASSGRLAGLTDTQYF
>TRBJ2-1|TRBV7-9
CASSFRPKDENEQFF
>TRBJ2-6|TRBV5-8
CASSLKTGKNSGANVLTF
>TRBJ2-4|TRBV20-1
CSARGHGYATKNIQYF
>TRBJ2-3|TRBV28
CASLTEPSDTQYF
>TRBJ1-5|TRBV7-2
CASSLDGGSNQPQHF
>TRBJ2-1|TRBV7-2
CASSPVGGAYNEQFF
>TRBJ2-5|TRBV29-1
CSAWVEETQYF
>TRBJ2-5|TRBV20-1
CSARLADQETQYF
>TRBJ1-4|TRBV28
CVTATSRVNEKLFF
>TRBJ2-1|TRBV6-2/TRBV6-3
CASSSLEDEQFF
>TRBJ1-1|TRBV6-5
CASSYKGTNTEAFF
>TRBJ2-7|TRBV5-1
CASSLALTLGQSYEQYF
>TRBJ1-5|TRBV5-1
CASSLLPGSQPQHF
>TRBJ2-1|TRBV5-1
CASQEEGSFHEQFF
>TRBJ2-3|TRBV7-2
CASSRGAGFTDTQYF